This T cell receptor beta chain emerged from a study of cytomegalovirus exposure and HLA in healthy donors (dated by TCRdb to 2017 to 2019). Study-level background: An earlier analysis of a few hundred of the donors reported over 250 Gb of sequence data and 100 million to 120 million unique TCR beta sequences obtained from 150 million to 200 million T cells. High-throughput TCR immunosequencing, statistical association of individual TCRs with disease status, and machine learning were combined to predict cytomegalovirus infection status. In addition to the first cohort of roughly 670 subjects, a separate validation cohort of some 120 different subjects was used. Because of strong linkage in the cohort, four or five DR-DQ haplotypes were treated as single units for association and clustering. A later analysis re-analyzed previously published TCR beta repertoires from roughly 630 donors and added high-resolution HLA genotyping to study TCR occurrence patterns. Rather than drawing on any new phenotypic data, the later analysis identified candidate immune exposures from TCR beta sequences and the way those sequences occurred across donors. Across 398 genotyped donors of the cohort, an average of roughly 230,000 unique TCR beta nucleotide sequences per donor were sequenced, and about a sixth of those sequences were non-productive. The study profiled the T cell repertoires of hundreds of subjects by immunosequencing and related them to cytomegalovirus serostatus. Approximately 330 gigabases of sequencing data and approximately 92 million unique TCR sequences made up an early release that covered 500 to 650 HLA-typed donors. The number of typed donors differed by locus: roughly 620-640 for A, B, C, DRB1 and DQB1; 500 to 550 for DQA1; 606 for DPA1; and approximately 450 for DPB1. HLA typing included class I and class II loci at four-digit resolution. Every repertoire in the discovery cohort had been generated on one and the same sequencing platform. The aim of the study was to test whether cataloging public T cell receptors could identify signatures of past pathogen exposure. An earlier analysis of approximately 580 of the donors used high-throughput TCR beta sequencing to judge whether each TCR beta V gene segment behaved as functional or pseudogenic. Of the roughly 400 genotyped donors, approximately 82% fell in the genetic ancestry cluster associated with self-reported Caucasian donors. A later genetic analysis took genome-wide SNP genotypes for about three fifths of the 666 donors and used that subset as a discovery cohort. Donor age, sex, ethnicity and CMV serostatus were compiled alongside the repertoire data.

General conclusions and limits of the study: The presence/absence analyses assumed that sequencing depth was roughly uniform across donors, and that assumption may not be true. CMV serostatus was the only immune exposure information available for the cohort. Some IMGT-functional V segments, including TRBV6-2 and TRBV6-3, could not be told apart with the 87-base-pair reads, so those segments were excluded. V-gene and J-gene trimming of TCR beta chains was associated with a missense DCLRE1C variant in a later genetic analysis, and the association was replicated in an independent cohort. The classifier was reported to diagnose cytomegalovirus status with high specificity and sensitivity in both the original cohort and the validation cohort. The cohort was sequenced for TCR beta chains only, and without alpha or paired-chain data the features that could be detected were limited. In a later analysis, HLA-associated TCR beta chains showed more clonal expansion and lower generation probabilities than non-associated chains that were equally common. The study listed approximately 150 TCR beta chains as associated with cytomegalovirus. In a later analysis, TCR association rates were found to vary across HLA loci, with the most associated TCRs seen for DRB1 alleles and the fewest for HLA-C alleles. Because counts were too low, roughly 18 rarely observed V segments, including chromosome 9 orphons, were left out of the earlier analysis of 500 to 650 of the donors. When HLA alleles, especially DR and DQ, strongly co-occurred, TCR associations were difficult to assign to individual alleles. A few of the identified cytomegalovirus-associated TCR beta chains were confirmed in vitro to be specific for cytomegalovirus antigens. In an earlier analysis of some 640 of the donors, most TCR beta V segments were observed in productive rearrangements about 90% or about 30% of the time, broadly matching IMGT annotations. HLA typing was unavailable for some donors at each locus, so association tests used only the typed subset. Across donors, most TCR sequences were observed very rarely, whereas some public TCRs were present in many individuals. In a later analysis, several top co-occurrence clusters were reported to appear linked to parvovirus B19, influenza, CMV and Epstein-Barr virus. At a false discovery rate of 0.05, a later analysis linked fewer than 20,000 TCR beta sequences to specific HLA alleles. A further reported finding was that TCR beta sequences accurately predicted the HLA-A and HLA-B alleles for most subjects in the first cohort. A cluster of highly shared sequence variants was judged likely to be a technical artifact of the sequencing pipeline. According to the authors, the approach could potentially be generalized to other disease states and immunological phenotypes. Most CMV-associated TCR beta chains appeared to be HLA-restricted in a later analysis, and the HLA associations seemed to be driven largely by CMV exposure. Compared with the approximately 710-donor mean, donors in an Asian-associated ancestry cluster had fewer N-insertions in productive TCRs, according to a later genetic analysis. Correlated functional status among segregating V segments might reflect linkage disequilibrium, but an unknown experimental factor could not be ruled out.

The library was obtained by the immunoSEQ multiplex PCR assay. For the multiplex PCR, a mixture combining 60 forward primers for TCR Vbeta segments and 13 reverse primers for TCR Jbeta segments was used. The CDR3 region of rearranged TCR beta genes was amplified from genomic DNA with a multiplex PCR assay. The amplified TCR beta libraries were sequenced on the Illumina HiSeq System as 87-base-pair reads. In the original analysis: A later analysis counted about 80 million unique TCR beta chains across the 640 or so repertoires, and 9 million to 14 million of these chains were shared by at least two donors. To remove PCR and sequencing errors, raw reads were error-corrected and collapsed into unique sequences using a nearest-neighbor algorithm that merged closely related sequences. V, D and J gene segments were assigned by aligning CDR3 sequences to IMGT reference sequences. For a sequence to be retained, at least a six-nucleotide match to both a V gene segment and a J gene segment was required. Rearrangements were called productive when the CDR3 lacked stop codons and stayed in frame with V and J; all others were non-productive. CDR3 was defined by IMGT convention, running from the second conserved V-encoded cysteine to the conserved J-encoded phenylalanine. The earlier analysis of roughly 590 of the donors excluded any sequence lacking an unambiguous match to a single V gene segment. An earlier analysis of approximately 590 of the donors called V segments functional above 56.7% productive rearrangements and segregating when the between-donor standard deviation exceeded 5%. A statistical classification framework was built for diagnosing cytomegalovirus status from the catalog of TCR beta chain sequences. In a later analysis, TCR nucleotide sequences were compared against IMGT/GENE-DB human TR gene sequences so that V and J genes could be assigned. In a later analysis, CDR3 sequences and most-parsimonious VDJ recombination scenarios were assigned using the TCRdist pipeline. In a later analysis, each TCR beta chain was defined by its CDR3 amino acid sequence together with its V-gene family, and reads without a unique V-gene family were excluded. To address suspected cross-contamination and a sequencing artifact, a later analysis removed 592 highly shared, low-generation-probability nucleotide sequences. In a later analysis, a clonal expansion index was calculated for each public chain from normalized within-repertoire ranks of inferred template counts. In a later analysis, generation probabilities were computed using a VDJ recombination model fitted to out-of-frame rearrangements, and the results were checked against IGoR. A later analysis scored TCR-TCR, TCR-HLA and TCR-CMV co-occurrence with hypergeometric tests, applying a repertoire-size bias correction to TCR pairs. In a later analysis, false discovery rates were estimated by permuting HLA or CMV assignments 20 times. In a later analysis, co-occurring TCRs were grouped using DBSCAN, and TCRdist sequence similarity was added for clustering within HLA-allele-positive subsets. For co-occurrence clustering, repertoires with fewer than 30,000 or more than 120,000 public chains were excluded, along with about five repertoires with anomalous nucleotide sharing. The clones in this table, taken by TCRdb from immuneACCESS, are in-frame only. Not every clone is retained; where verified, under half of the shortfall comes from an unresolved V gene, and the cause of the rest is unknown. The DNA gave D and trimming, while V, J and clone size come from that table. This sample holds under 150,000 clones; around 85% were observed only once. The leading ten clones occupy roughly 4.5% of the sample.

This clone was seen only once. What this receptor recognizes is not known. Base quality data are lacking; no much larger clone is found one base away. The cohort consisted of 650 to 850 healthy bone marrow donors. Cohort members were all nominally healthy when sampled, although unrecorded immune exposures were likely present. The donor was CMV seropositive and was included in the group of almost 300 seropositive cohort members. Each donor provided a peripheral blood sample, and peripheral blood mononuclear cells were used for TCR beta sequencing. The Qiagen DNeasy Blood Extraction Kit was used to extract genomic DNA from the blood cell samples. The CDR3 measures 15 amino acids from cysteine to phenylalanine. Only CDR3 DNA is held: 45 bases, read in frame from base 1. The germline V gene encodes CDR1 LNHDA and CDR2 SQIVND (reference sequence).

Sequencing was done on a sample of PBMCs. This TCR derives from a middle-aged man in good health and CMV-seropositive. The chain is encoded by TRBV19 joined to TRBJ2-5; TRBD1 could be the D gene, as 5 bases match. The J call is in doubt because the DNA end fits TRBJ2-7 better. CDR3 sequence: CASSIRSQGVYEQYF. The DNA is TGTGCCAGTAGTATAAGGTCCCAGGGTGTCTACGAGCAGTACTTC.